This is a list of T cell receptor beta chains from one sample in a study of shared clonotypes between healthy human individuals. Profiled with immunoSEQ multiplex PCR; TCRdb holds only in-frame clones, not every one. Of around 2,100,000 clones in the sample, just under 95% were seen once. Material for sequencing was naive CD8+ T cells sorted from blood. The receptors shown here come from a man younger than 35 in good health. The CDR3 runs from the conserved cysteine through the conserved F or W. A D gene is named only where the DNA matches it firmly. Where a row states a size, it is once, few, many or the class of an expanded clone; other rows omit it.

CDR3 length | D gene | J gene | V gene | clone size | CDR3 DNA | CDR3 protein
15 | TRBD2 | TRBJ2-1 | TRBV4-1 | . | TGCGCCAGCAGCCTAAGCGGGAGGGCCGAAAATGAGCAGTTCTTC | CASSLSGRAENEQFF
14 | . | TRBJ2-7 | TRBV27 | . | TGTGCCAGCGGGCCCGGGGGAAGCTCCTACGAGCAGTACTTC | CASGPGGSSYEQYF
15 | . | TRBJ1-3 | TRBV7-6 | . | TGTGCCAGCAGCACGGACGGGAGCTCTGGAAACACCATATATTTT | CASSTDGSSGNTIYF
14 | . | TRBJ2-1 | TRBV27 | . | TGTGCCAGCAGTCCGAGGACAGACTACAATGAGCAGTTCTTC | CASSPRTDYNEQFF
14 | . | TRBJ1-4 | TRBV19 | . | TGTGCCAGTAATCCTATAGGGGATGAGGAAAAACTGTTTTTT | CASNPIGDEEKLFF
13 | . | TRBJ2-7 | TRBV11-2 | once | TGTGCCAGCAGCTTCGGGGCAGCTTACGAGCAGTACTTC | CASSFGAAYEQYF
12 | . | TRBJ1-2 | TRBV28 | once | TGTGCCAGCATAGGACGGAGCTATGGCTACACCTTC | CASIGRSYGYTF
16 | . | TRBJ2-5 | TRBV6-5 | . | TGTGCCAGCAGTTACTCAGGGACATCCTACCAAGAGACCCAGTACTTC | CASSYSGTSYQETQYF
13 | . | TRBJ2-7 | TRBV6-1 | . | TGTGCCAGCAGTTTCGGGGACTCCTACGAGCAGTACTTC | CASSFGDSYEQYF
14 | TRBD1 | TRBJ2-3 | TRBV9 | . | TGTGCCAGCAGCGAGGGACAGGGCCCAGATACGCAGTATTTT | CASSEGQGPDTQYF
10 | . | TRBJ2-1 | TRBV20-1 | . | TGCAGTGCTATTCACAATGAGCAGTTCTTC | CSAIHNEQFF
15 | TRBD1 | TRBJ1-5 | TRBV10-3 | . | TGTGCCATCAGCCAGGGGGAACAGCTGAATCAGCCCCAGCATTTT | CAISQGEQLNQPQHF
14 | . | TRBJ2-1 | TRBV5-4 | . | TGTGCCAGCAGCCCCACGGGGGGCAACAATGAGCAGTTCTTC | CASSPTGGNNEQFF
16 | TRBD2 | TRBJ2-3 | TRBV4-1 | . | TGCGCCAGCAGCCTATCGACTAGCGGGAGCACAGATACGCAGTATTTT | CASSLSTSGSTDTQYF
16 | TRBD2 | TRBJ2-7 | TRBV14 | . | TGTGCCAGCAGCCCGAGGACTAGCGGGAGTATCTACGAGCAGTACTTC | CASSPRTSGSIYEQYF
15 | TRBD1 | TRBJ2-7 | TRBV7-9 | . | TGTGCCAGCAGCAGTACAGGGGGAAGGTCCTACGAGCAGTACTTC | CASSSTGGRSYEQYF
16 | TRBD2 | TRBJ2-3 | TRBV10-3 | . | TGTGCCATCAGTGAAGGAGCGGGAGGGGCGACAGATACGCAGTATTTT | CAISEGAGGATDTQYF
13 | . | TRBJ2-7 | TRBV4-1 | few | TGCGCCAGCAGCCAAGGAGCGACCTACGAGCAGTACTTC | CASSQGATYEQYF
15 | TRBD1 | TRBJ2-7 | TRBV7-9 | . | TGTGCCAGCAGCCCCGGGACAGGGGGCCCCTACGAGCAGTACTTC | CASSPGTGGPYEQYF
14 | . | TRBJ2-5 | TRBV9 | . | TGTGCCAGCAGCCTCGGGCCCCAACAAGAGACCCAGTACTTC | CASSLGPQQETQYF